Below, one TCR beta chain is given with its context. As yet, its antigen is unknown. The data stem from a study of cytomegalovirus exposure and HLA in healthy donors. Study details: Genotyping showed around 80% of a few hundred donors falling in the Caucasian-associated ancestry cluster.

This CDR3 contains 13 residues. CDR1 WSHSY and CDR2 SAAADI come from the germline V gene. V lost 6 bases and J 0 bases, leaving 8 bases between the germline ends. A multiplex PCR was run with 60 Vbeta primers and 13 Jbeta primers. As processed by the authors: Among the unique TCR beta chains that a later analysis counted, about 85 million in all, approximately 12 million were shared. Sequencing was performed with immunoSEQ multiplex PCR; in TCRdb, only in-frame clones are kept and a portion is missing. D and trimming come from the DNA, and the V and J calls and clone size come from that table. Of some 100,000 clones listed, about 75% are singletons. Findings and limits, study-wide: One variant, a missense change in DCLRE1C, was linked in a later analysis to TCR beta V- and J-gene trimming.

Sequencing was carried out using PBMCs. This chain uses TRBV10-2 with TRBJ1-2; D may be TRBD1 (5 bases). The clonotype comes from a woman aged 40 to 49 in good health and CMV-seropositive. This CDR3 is CASRQAANYGYTF. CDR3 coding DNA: TGCGCCAGCAGACAGGCTGCTAACTATGGCTACACCTTC.